Shown below are 5 T cell receptor beta chains from a single sample sequenced in a study of blood T cell repertoires in COVID-19 (dated by TCRdb to 2018 to 2021). Library preparation used the immunoSEQ multiplex PCR assay. This is the immuneACCESS table as TCRdb keeps it, with only in-frame sequences that have V and J called. A part of the clones is gone; compared with another copy, unresolved V genes explain less than half, and the rest is unexplained. Across this sample there are some 20,000 clones, with around 89% seen only once. The ten largest clones capture roughly 7.7% of the sample. The sequenced sample was peripheral blood. These receptors all stem from a woman in her fifties or sixties with active COVID-19.

The CDR3: CASSSGGQLAEAFF. CDR3 sequence (DNA): TGCGCCAGCAGCTCGGGAGGACAACTGGCGGAAGCTTTCTTT. The chain recombines TRBV5-1 with TRBJ1-1, with D possibly being TRBD1 (5 bases). CDR3 length: 14 amino acids. Germline V gene data show CDR1 as SGHRS and CDR2 as YFSETQ. V was trimmed by 3 bases and J by 8 bases, leaving 17 bases between them.

J is TRBJ2-7 and V is TRBV5-1; 7 bases are shared with TRBD2. The CDR3 has 16 amino acids. V was clipped by 5 bases and J by 3 bases; unmatched bases: 14. Germline V gives CDR1 SGHRS, CDR2 YFSETQ. DNA of the CDR3: TGCGCCAGCAGTGTTGGTTCTGGGACTATTATCTACGAGCAGTACTTC. It codes for CASSVGSGTIIYEQYF.

The rearrangement uses TRBV6-5 and TRBJ1-4; 7 bases are shared with TRBD1. Trimming at V came to 6 bases and at J to 2 bases, leaving 3 bases not matched to a gene. The germline CDR1 and CDR2 sequences are MNHEY and SVGAGI. This CDR3 contains 14 residues. Here the CDR3 DNA reads TGTGCCAGCAGACAACAGGGGACTAATGAAAAACTGTTTTTT. This sequence encodes CASRQQGTNEKLFF.

This chain connects TRBV5-1 to TRBJ1-2; 7 bases agree with TRBD1. Per the germline V gene, CDR1 is SGHRS and CDR2 is YFSETQ. This CDR3 contains 15 residues. V shed 4 bases, J shed 8 bases, and the junction held 14 bases outside the gene matches. CDR3 coding DNA: TGCGCCAGCAGCCCGGAGGGGGACAGCCGCGGGGGCTACACCTTC. It codes for CASSPEGDSRGGYTF.

This clone was detected a few times. V and J are TRBV29-1 and TRBJ1-2; TRBD1 matches 7 bases. J gave up 12 bases and V 2 bases, and 9 bases lay outside the gene matches. CDR1 is SQVTM and CDR2 is ANQGSEA in the germline V gene. CDR3 size: 12 residues. The CDR3: CSVEPGPGGDTF. As DNA, the CDR3 is TGCAGCGTTGAACCGGGGCCAGGGGGAGACACCTTC. Full variable domain (outside the CDR3, taken from reference TRBV29-1 and TRBJ1-2): SAVISQKPSRDICQRGTSLTIQCQVDSQVTMMFWYRQQPGQSLTLIATANQGSEATYESGFVIDKFPISRPNLTFSTLTVSNMSPEDSSIYLCSVEPGPGGDTFGSGTRLTVV.